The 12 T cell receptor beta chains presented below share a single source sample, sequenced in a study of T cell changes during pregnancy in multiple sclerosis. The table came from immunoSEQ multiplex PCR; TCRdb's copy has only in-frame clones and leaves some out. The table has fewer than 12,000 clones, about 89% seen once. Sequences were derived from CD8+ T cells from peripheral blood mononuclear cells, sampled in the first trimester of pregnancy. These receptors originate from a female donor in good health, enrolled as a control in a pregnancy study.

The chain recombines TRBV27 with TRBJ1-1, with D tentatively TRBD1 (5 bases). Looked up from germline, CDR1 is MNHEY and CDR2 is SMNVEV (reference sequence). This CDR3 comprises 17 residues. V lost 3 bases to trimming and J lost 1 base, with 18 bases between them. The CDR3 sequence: CASSLTVVWGSNTEAFF. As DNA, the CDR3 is TGTGCCAGCAGTTTGACGGTAGTTTGGGGCTCGAACACTGAAGCTTTCTTT.

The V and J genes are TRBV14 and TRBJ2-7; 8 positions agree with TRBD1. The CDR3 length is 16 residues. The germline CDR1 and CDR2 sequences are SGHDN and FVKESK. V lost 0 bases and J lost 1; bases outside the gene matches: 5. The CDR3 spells CASSQDQGAPSYEQYF. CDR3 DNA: TGTGCCAGCAGCCAAGACCAGGGGGCCCCATCCTACGAGCAGTACTTC.

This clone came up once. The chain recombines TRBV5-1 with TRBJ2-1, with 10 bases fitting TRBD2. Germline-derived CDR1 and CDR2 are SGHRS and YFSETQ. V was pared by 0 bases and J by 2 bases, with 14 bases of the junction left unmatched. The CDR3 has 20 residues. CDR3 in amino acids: CASSLDQRGGLSLPYNEQFF. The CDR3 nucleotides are TGCGCCAGCAGCTTGGACCAGCGGGGGGGCCTGAGTCTCCCCTACAATGAGCAGTTCTTC.

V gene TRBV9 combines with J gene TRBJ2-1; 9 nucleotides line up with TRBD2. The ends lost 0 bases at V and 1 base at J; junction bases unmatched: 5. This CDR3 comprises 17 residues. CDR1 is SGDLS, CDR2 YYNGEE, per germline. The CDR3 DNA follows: TGTGCCAGCAGCGTAGTCGGGACTAGCCTATCCTACAATGAGCAGTTCTTC. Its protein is CASSVVGTSLSYNEQFF.

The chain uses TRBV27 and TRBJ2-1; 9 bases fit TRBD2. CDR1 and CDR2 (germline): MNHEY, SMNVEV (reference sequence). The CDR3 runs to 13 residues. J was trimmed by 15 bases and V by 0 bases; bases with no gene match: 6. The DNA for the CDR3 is TGTGCCAGCAGTTTATCGTTGGTAGCGGGGGTGTTCTTC. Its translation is CASSLSLVAGVFF.

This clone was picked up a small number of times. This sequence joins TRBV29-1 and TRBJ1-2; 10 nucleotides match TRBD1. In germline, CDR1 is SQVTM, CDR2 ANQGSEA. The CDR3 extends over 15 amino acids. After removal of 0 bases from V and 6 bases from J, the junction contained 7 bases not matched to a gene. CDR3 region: CSVEEGYGTGDGYTF. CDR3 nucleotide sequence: TGCAGCGTTGAAGAAGGTTATGGGACAGGGGATGGCTACACCTTC. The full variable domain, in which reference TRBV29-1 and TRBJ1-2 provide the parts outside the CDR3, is SAVISQKPSRDICQRGTSLTIQCQVDSQVTMMFWYRQQPGQSLTLIATANQGSEATYESGFVIDKFPISRPNLTFSTLTVSNMSPEDSSIYLCSVEEGYGTGDGYTFGSGTRLTVV.

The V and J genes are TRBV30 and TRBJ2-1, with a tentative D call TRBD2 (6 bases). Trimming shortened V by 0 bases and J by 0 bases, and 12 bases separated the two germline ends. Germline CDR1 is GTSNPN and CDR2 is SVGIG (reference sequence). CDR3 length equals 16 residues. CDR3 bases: TGTGCCTGGAGTGTGGGACTTACCCCCTCCTACAATGAGCAGTTCTTC. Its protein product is CAWSVGLTPSYNEQFF.

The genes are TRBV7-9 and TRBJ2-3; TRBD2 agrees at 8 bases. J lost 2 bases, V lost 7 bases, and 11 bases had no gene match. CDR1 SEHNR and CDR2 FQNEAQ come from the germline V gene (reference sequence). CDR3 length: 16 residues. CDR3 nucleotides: TGTGCCAGCACCGGTCCGGGAGCGGGGGACACAGATACGCAGTATTTT. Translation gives CASTGPGAGDTDTQYF.

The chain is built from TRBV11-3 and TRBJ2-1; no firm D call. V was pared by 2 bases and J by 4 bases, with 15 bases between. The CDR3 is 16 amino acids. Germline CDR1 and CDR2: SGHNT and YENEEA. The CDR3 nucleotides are TGTGCCAGCAGCTTACGGTCGTCCCTTTGGTACAATGAGCAGTTCTTC. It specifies CASSLRSSLWYNEQFF.

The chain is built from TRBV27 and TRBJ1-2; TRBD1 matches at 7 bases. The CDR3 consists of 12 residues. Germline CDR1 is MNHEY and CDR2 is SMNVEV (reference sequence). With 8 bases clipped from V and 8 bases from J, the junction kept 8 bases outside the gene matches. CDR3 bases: TGTGCCAGCTCTACAGGGGCCTTAGGCTACACCTTC. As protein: CASSTGALGYTF.

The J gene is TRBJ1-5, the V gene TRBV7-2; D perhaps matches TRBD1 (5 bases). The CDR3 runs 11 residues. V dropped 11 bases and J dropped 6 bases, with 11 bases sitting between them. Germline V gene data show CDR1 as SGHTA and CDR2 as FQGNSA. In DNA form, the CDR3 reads TGTGCCTCGGGGGTTGGTCAGCCCCAGCATTTT. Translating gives CASGVGQPQHF.

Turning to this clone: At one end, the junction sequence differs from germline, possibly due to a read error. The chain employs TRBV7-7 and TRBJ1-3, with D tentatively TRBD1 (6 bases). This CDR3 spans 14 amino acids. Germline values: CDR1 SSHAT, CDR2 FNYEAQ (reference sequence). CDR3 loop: CASSLGTPGNTIYF. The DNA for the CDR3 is TGTGCTAGCAGCTTAGGGACACCTGGAAACACCATATATTTT.